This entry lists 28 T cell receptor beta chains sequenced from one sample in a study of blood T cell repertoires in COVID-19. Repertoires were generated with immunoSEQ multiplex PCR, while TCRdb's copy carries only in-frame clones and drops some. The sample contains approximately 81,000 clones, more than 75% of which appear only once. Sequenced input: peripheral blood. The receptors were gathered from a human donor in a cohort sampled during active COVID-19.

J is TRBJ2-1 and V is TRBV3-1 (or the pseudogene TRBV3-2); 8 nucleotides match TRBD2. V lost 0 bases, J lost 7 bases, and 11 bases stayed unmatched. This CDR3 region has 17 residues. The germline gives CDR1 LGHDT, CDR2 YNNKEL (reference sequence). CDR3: CASSQDWTGGLGNEQFF. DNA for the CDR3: TGTGCCAGCAGCCAAGATTGGACGGGGGGGCTAGGTAATGAGCAGTTCTTC.

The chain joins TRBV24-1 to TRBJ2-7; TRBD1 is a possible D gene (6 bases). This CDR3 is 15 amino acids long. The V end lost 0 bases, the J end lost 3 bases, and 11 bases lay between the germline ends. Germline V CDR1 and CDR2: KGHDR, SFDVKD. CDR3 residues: CATSDLGGQLYEQYF. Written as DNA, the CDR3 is TGTGCCACCAGTGATTTGGGAGGACAGCTCTACGAGCAGTACTTC.

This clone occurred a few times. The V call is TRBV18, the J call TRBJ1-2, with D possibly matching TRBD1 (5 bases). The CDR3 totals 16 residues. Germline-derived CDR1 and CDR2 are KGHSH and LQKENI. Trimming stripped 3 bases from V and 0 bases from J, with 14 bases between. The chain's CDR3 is CASSPWGGPSNYGYTF. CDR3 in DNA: TGTGCCAGCTCACCCTGGGGGGGACCGTCTAACTATGGCTACACCTTC.

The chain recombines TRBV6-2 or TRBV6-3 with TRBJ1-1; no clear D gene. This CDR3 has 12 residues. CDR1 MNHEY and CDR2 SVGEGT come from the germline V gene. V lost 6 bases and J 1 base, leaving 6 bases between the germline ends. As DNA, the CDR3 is TGTGCCAGCAGCTGGAGGAACACTGAAGCTTTCTTT. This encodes CASSWRNTEAFF.

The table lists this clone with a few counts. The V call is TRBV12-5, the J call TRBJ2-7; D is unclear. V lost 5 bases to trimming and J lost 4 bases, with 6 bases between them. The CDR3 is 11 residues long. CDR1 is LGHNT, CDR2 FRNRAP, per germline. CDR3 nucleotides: TGTGCTAGTGGTCTTAATTACGAGCAGTACTTC. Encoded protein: CASGLNYEQYF.

CDR3 amino acids: CASSLPGTGIYGYTF. Written as DNA, the CDR3 is TGTGCCAGTAGTCTACCCGGGACAGGGATCTATGGCTACACCTTC. The chain combines TRBV19 with TRBJ1-2; 9 positions match TRBD1. The CDR3 has 15 residues. V was clipped by 5 bases and J by 4 bases; unmatched bases: 8. The germline gives CDR1 LNHDA, CDR2 SQIVND (reference sequence).

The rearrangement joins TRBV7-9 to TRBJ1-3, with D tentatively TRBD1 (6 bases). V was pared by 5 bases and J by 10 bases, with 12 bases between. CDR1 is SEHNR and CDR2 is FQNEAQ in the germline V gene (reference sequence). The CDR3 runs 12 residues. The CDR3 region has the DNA TGTGCCAGCAGCCGGGACACCTCGACCATATATTTT. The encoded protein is CASSRDTSTIYF.

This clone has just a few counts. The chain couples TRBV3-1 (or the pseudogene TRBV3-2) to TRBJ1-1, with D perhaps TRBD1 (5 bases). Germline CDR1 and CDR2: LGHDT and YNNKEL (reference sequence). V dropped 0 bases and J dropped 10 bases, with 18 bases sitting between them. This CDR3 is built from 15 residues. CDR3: CASSQDESKGIGAFF. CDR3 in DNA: TGTGCCAGCAGCCAAGATGAGTCGAAGGGGATTGGAGCTTTCTTT.

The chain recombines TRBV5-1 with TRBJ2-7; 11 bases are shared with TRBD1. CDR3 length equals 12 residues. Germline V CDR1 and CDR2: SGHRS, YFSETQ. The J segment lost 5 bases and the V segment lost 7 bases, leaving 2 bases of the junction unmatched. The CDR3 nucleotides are TGCGCCAGCCGGACAGGGGGCGACGAGCAGTACTTC. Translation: CASRTGGDEQYF.

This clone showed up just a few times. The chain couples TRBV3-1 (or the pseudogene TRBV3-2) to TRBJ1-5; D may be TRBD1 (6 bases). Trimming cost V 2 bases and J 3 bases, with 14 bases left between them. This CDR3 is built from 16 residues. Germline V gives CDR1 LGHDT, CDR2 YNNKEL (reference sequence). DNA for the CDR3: TGTGCCAGCAGCCAATCAGGGGTGAGGTCCAATCAGCCCCAGCATTTT. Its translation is CASSQSGVRSNQPQHF.

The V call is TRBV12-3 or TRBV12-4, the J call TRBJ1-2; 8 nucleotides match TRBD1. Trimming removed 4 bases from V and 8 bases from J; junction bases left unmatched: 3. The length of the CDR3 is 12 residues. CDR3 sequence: CASSSGGEGYTF. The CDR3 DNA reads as TGTGCCAGCAGTTCAGGGGGCGAGGGCTACACCTTC.

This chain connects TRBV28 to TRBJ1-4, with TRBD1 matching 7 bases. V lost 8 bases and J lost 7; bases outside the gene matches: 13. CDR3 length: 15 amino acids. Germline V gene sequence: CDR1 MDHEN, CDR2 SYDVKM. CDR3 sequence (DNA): TGTGCCAGCTCAACCGAGGGGGCTGTTAGTGAAAAACTGTTTTTT. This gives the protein CASSTEGAVSEKLFF.

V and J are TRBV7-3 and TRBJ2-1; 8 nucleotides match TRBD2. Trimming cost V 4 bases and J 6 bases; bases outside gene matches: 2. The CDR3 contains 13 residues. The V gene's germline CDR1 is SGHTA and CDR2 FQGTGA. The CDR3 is CASSSRGGNEQFF. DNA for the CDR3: TGTGCCAGCAGCTCCCGGGGGGGCAATGAGCAGTTCTTC.

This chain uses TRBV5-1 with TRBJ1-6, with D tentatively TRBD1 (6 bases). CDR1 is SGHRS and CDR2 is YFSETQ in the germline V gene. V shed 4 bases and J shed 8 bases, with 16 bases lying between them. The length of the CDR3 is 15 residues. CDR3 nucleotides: TGCGCCAGCAGCACCCTCTGGACAGAGGATTCACCCCTCCACTTT. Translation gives CASSTLWTEDSPLHF.

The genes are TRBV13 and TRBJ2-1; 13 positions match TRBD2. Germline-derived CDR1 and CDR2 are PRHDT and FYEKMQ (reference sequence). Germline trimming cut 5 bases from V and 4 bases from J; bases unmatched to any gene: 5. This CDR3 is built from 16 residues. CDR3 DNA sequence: TGTGCCAGCAGCCCGCGACTAGCGGGGGGATACAATGAGCAGTTCTTC. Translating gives CASSPRLAGGYNEQFF.

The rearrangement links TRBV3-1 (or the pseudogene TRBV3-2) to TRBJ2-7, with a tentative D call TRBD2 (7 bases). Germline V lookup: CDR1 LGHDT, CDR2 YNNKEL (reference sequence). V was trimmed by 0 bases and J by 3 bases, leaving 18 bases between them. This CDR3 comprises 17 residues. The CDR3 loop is CASSQDSMGGGRYEQYF. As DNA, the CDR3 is TGTGCCAGCAGCCAAGACTCGATGGGCGGGGGCCGCTACGAGCAGTACTTC.

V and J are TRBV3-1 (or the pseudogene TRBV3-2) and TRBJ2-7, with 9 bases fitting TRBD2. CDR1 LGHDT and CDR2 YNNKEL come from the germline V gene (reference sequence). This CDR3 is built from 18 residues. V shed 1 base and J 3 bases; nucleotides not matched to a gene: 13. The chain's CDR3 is CASSQALPSGTSNYEQYF. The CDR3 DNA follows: TGTGCCAGCAGCCAAGCACTTCCTTCCGGGACTAGCAACTACGAGCAGTACTTC.

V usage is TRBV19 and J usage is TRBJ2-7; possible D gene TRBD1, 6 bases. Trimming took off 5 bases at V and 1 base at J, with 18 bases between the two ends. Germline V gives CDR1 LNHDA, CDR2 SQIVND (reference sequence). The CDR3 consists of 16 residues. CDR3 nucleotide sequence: TGTGCCAGTAGTCGCTACCGGGACACCATATCCTACGAGCAGTACTTC. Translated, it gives CASSRYRDTISYEQYF.

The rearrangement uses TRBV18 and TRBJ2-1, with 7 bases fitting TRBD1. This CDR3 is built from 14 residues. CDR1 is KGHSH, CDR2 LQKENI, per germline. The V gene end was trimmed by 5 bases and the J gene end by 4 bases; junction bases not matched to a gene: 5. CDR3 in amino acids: CASSSETGYNEQFF. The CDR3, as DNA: TGTGCCAGCTCATCCGAGACAGGGTACAATGAGCAGTTCTTC.

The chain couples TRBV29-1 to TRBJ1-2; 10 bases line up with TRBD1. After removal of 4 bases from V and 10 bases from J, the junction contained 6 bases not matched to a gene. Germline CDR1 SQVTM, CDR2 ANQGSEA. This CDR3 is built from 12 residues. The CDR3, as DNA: TGCAGCGTTGTAAGACAGGGGGCGGTCTACACCTTC. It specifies CSVVRQGAVYTF.

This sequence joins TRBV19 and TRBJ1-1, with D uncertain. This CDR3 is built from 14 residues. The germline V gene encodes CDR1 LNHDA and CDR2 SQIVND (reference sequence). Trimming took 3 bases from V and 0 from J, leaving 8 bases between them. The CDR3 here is CASSIGGMNTEAFF. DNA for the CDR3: TGTGCCAGTAGTATTGGCGGCATGAACACTGAAGCTTTCTTT.

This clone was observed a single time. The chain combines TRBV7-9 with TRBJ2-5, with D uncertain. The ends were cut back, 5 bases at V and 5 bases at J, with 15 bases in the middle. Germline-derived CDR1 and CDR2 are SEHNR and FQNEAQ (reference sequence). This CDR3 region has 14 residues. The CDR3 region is CASSPYTTSETQYF. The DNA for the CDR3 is TGTGCCAGCAGCCCTTACACTACCAGTGAGACCCAGTACTTC.

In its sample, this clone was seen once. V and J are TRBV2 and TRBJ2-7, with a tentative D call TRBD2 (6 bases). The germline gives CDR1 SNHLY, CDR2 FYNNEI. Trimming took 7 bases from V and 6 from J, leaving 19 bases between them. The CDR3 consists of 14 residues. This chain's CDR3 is CASTRESGWSEQYF. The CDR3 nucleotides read TGTGCCAGCACCCGGGAGTCAGGGTGGAGCGAGCAGTACTTC.

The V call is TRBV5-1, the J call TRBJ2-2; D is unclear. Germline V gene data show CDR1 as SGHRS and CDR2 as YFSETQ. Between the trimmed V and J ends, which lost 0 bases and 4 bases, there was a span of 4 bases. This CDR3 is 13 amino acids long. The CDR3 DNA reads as TGCGCCAGCAGCTTGGGCGTCACCGGGGAGCTGTTTTTT. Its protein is CASSLGVTGELFF.

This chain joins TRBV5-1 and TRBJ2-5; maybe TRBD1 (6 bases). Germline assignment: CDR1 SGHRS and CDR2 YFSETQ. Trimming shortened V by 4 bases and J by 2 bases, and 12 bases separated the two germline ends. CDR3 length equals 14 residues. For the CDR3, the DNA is TGCGCCAGCAGCCCCGGGACACAACAAGAGACCCAGTACTTC. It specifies CASSPGTQQETQYF.

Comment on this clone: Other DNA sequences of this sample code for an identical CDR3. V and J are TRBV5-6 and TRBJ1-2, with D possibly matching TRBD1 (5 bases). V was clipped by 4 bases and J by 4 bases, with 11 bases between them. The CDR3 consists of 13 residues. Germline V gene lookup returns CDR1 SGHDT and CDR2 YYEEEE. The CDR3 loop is CASSLGGIYGYTF. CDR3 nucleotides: TGTGCCAGCAGCCTCGGGGGTATCTATGGCTACACCTTC.

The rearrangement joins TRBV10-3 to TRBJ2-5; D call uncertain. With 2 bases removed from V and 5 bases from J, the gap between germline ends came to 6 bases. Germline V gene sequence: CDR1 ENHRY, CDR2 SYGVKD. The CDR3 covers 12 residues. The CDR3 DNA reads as TGTGCCATCAGTGAGCCCCGGGAGACCCAGTACTTC. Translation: CAISEPRETQYF.

In DNA form, the CDR3 reads TGTGCCATCAGTGACAGTTACGCAACTAATGAAAAACTGTTTTTT. Amino acids: CAISDSYATNEKLFF. V usage is TRBV10-3 and J usage is TRBJ1-4; D unclear. The V and J ends lost 3 bases and 0 bases respectively, with 8 bases between them. The CDR3 loop spans 15 amino acids. Germline V lookup: CDR1 ENHRY, CDR2 SYGVKD.